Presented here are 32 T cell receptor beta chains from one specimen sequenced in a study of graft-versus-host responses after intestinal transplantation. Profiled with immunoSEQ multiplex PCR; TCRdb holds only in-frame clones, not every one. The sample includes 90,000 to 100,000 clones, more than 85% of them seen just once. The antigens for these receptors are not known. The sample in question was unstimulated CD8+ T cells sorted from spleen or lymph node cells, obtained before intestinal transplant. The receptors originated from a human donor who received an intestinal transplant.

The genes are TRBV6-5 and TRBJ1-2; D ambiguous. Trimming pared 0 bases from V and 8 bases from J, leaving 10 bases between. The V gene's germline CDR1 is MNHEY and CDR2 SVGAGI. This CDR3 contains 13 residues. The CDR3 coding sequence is TGTGCCAGCAGTTACTCCTGGGTCGGGGGCTACACCTTC. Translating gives CASSYSWVGGYTF.

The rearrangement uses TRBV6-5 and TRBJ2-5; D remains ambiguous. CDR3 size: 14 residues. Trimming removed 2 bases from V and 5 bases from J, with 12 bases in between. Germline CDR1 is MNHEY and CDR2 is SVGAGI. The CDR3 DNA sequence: TGTGCCAGCAGTTACGAAGTTTACGGGGAGACCCAGTACTTC. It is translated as CASSYEVYGETQYF.

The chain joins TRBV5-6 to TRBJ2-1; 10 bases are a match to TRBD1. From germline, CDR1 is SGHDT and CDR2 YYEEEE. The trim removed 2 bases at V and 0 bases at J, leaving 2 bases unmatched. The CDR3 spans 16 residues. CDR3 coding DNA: TGTGCCAGCAGCTTACGGACAGGGGGCTCCTACAATGAGCAGTTCTTC. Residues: CASSLRTGGSYNEQFF.

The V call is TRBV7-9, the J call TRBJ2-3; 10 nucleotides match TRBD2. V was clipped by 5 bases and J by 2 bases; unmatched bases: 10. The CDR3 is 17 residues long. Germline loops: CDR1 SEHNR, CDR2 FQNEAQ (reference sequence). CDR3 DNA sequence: TGTGCCAGCAGCCCAAGAGGACTAGCGGACGCCACAGATACGCAGTATTTT. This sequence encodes CASSPRGLADATDTQYF.

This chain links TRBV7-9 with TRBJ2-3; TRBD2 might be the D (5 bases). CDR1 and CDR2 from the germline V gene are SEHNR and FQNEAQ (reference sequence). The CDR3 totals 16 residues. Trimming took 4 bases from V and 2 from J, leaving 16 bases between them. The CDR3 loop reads CASSSNREPYTDTQYF. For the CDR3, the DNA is TGTGCCAGCAGCTCAAACCGGGAACCGTACACAGATACGCAGTATTTT.

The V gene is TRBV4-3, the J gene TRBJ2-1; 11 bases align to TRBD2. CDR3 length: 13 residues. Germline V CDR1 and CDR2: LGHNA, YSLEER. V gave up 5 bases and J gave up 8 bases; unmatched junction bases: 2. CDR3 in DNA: TGCGCCAGCAGCGAACTAGCGGGGGATGAGCAGTTCTTC. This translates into CASSELAGDEQFF.

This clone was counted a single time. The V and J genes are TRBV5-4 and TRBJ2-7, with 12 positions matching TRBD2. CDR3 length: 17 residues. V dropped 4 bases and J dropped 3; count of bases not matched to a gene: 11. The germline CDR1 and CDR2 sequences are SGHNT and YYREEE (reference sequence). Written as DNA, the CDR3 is TGTGCCAGCAGCGAGGGGACTAGCGGGCTTCGCTTCTACGAGCAGTACTTC. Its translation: CASSEGTSGLRFYEQYF.

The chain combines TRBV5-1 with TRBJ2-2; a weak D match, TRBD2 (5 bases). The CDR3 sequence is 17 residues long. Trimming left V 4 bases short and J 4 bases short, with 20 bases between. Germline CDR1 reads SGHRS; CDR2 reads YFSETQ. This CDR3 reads CASSPLFSGSSTGELFF. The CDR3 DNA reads TGCGCCAGCAGCCCCCTCTTTAGTGGGAGTAGCACCGGGGAGCTGTTTTTT.

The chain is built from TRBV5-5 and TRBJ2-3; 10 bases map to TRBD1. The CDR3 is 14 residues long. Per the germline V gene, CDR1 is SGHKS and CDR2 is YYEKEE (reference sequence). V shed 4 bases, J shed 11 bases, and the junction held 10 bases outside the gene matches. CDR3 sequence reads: CASSPGQGPVRQYF. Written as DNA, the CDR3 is TGTGCCAGCAGCCCGGGACAGGGGCCAGTCCGGCAGTATTTT.

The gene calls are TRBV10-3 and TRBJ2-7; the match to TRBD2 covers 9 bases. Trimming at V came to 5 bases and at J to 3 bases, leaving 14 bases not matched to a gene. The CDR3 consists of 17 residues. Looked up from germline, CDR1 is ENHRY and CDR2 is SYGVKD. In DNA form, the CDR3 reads TGTGCCATCAGTCAATCCTGGGATAGCGGGAGCCTCTACGAGCAGTACTTC. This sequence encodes CAISQSWDSGSLYEQYF.

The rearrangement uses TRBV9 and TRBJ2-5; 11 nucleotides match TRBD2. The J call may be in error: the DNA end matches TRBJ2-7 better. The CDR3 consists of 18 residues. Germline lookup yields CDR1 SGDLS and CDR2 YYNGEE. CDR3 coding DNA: TGTGCCAGCAGCGCATCCGGGACTAGCGGCACAAGCTCCTACGAGCAGTACTTC. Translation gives CASSASGTSGTSSYEQYF.

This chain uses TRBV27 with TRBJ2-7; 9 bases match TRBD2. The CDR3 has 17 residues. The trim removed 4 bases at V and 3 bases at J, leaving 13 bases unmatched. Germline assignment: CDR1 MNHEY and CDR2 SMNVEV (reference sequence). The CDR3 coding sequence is TGTGCCAGCAGTTCCGTGACTAGCGGAAGAATCTTCTACGAGCAGTACTTC. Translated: CASSSVTSGRIFYEQYF.

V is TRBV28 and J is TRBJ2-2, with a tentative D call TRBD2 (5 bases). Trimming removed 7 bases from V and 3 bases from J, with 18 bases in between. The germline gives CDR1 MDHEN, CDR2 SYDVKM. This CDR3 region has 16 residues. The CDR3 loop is CASTLKPGTYTGELFF. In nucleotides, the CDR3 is TGTGCCAGCACCCTCAAACCGGGAACCTACACCGGGGAGCTGTTTTTT.

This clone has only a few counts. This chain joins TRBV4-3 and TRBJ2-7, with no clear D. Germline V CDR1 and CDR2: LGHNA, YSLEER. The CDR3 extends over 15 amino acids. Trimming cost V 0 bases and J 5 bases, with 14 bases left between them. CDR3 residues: CASSQDLVRRNEQYF. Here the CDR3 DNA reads TGCGCCAGCAGCCAAGATTTGGTCCGCAGGAACGAGCAGTACTTC.

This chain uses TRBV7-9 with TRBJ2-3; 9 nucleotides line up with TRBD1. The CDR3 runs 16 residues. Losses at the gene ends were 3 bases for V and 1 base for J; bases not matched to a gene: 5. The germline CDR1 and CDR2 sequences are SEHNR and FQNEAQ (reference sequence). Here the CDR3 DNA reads TGTGCCAGCAGCTTGACCCGGACAGGGGGCACAGATACGCAGTATTTT. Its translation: CASSLTRTGGTDTQYF.

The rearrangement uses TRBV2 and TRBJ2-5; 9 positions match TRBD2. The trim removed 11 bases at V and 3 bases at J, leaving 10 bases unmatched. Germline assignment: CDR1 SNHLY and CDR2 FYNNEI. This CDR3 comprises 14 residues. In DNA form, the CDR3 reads TGTGCCCTCGGGCTAGCGGGGACAGAAGAGACCCAGTACTTC. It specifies CALGLAGTEETQYF.

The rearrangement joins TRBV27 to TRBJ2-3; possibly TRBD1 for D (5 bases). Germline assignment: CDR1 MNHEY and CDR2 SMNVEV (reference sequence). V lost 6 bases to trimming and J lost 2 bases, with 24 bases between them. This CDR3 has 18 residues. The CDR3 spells CASSQVGRASLHTDTQYF. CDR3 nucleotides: TGTGCCAGCAGCCAAGTCGGCAGGGCCAGCCTTCACACAGATACGCAGTATTTT.

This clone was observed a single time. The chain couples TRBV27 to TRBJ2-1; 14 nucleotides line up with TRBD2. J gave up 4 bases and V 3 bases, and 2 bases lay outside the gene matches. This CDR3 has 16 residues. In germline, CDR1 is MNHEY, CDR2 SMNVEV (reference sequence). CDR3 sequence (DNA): TGTGCCAGCAGTTTTCGGACTAGCGGGGGGTACAATGAGCAGTTCTTC. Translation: CASSFRTSGGYNEQFF.

CDR3 residues: CASSYSGGDREYEQYF. CDR3 coding DNA: TGTGCCAGCAGTTACTCGGGGGGGGACAGGGAATACGAGCAGTACTTC. The chain joins TRBV6-8 to TRBJ2-7; 9 nucleotides match TRBD1. The germline V gene encodes CDR1 MNHGY and CDR2 SAAAGT. The CDR3 sequence is 16 residues long. Unmatched junction bases numbered 7, after V lost 0 bases and J lost 4 bases.

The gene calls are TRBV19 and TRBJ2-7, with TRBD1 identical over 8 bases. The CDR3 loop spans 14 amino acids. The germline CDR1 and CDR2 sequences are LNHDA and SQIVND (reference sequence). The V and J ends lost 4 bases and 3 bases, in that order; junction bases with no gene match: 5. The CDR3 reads CASSNGQGDYEQYF. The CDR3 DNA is TGTGCCAGTAGTAATGGACAGGGAGACTACGAGCAGTACTTC.

The CDR3 region is CASSPTGTELYGYTF. Here the CDR3 DNA reads TGTGCCAGCAGCCCAACCGGGACAGAGCTCTATGGCTACACCTTC. This chain connects TRBV7-2 to TRBJ1-2, with 7 bases matching TRBD1. Trimming cost V 5 bases and J 4 bases; bases outside gene matches: 10. The germline gives CDR1 SGHTA, CDR2 FQGNSA. The CDR3 runs 15 residues.

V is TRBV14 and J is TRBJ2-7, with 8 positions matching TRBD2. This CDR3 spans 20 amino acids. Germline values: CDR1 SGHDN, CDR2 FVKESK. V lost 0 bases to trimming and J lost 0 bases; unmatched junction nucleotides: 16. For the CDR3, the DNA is TGTGCCAGCAGCCAAGATTTGTCGGGAGGGACCCCTTCTCCCTCCTACGAGCAGTACTTC. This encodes CASSQDLSGGTPSPSYEQYF.

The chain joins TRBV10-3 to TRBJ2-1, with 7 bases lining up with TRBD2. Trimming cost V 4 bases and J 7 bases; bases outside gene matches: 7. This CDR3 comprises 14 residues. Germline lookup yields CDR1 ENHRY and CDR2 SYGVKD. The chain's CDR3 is CAISGTRRWNEQFF. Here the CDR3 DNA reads TGTGCCATCAGTGGGACTAGACGATGGAATGAGCAGTTCTTC.

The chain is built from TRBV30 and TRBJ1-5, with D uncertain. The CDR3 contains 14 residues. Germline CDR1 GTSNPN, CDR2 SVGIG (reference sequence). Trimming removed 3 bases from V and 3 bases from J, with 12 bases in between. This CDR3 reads CAWSEGGLNQPQHF. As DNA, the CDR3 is TGTGCCTGGAGCGAGGGCGGCCTCAATCAGCCCCAGCATTTT.

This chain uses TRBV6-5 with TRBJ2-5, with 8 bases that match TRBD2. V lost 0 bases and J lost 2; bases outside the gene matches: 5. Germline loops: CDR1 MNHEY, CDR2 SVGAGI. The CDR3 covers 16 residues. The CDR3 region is CASSYSRTSRQETQYF. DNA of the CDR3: TGTGCCAGCAGTTACTCGAGGACTAGCCGACAAGAGACCCAGTACTTC.

In nucleotides, the CDR3 is TGTGCCAGCAGTGACTCTAGCGGGGAATACAATGAGCAGTTCTTC. Protein: CASSDSSGEYNEQFF. This chain connects TRBV25-1 to TRBJ2-1; 9 bases are a match to TRBD2. The germline V gene has CDR1 MGHDK and CDR2 SYGVNS. V gave up 3 bases and J gave up 4 bases; unmatched junction bases: 4. The CDR3 contains 15 residues.

CDR3 nucleotides: TGTGCCAGCAGCCTACAGGGATCGGCCACTGAAGCTTTCTTT. Residues: CASSLQGSATEAFF. The chain has TRBV7-3 and TRBJ1-1; the D gene is possibly TRBD1 (6 bases). V lost 5 bases and J lost 4, with 14 bases in between. Germline CDR1 reads SGHTA; CDR2 reads FQGTGA. This CDR3 is 14 amino acids long.

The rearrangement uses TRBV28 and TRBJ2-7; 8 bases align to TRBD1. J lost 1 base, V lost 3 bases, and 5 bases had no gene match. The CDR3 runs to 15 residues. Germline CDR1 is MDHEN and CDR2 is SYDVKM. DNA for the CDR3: TGTGCCAGCAGTTTTTTGGGACAGGCTTCCTACGAGCAGTACTTC. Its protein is CASSFLGQASYEQYF. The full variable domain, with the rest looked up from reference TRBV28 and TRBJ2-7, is DVKVTQSSRYLVKRTGEKVFLECVQDMDHENMFWYRQDPGLGLRLIYFSYDVKMKEKGDIPEGYSVSREKKERFSLILESASTNQTSMYLCASSFLGQASYEQYFGPGTRLTVT.

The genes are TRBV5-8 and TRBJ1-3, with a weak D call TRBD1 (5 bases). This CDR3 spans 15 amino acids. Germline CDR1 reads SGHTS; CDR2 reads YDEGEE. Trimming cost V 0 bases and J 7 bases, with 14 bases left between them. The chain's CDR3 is CASSLVQGDWNTIYF. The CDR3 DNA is TGTGCCAGCAGCTTGGTTCAGGGCGATTGGAACACCATATATTTT.

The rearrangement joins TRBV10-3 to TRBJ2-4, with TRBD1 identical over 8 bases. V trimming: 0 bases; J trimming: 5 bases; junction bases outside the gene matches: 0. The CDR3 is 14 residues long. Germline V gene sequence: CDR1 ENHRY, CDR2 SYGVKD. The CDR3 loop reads CAISESDRENIQYF. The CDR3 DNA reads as TGTGCCATCAGTGAGTCGGACAGGGAAAACATTCAGTACTTC.

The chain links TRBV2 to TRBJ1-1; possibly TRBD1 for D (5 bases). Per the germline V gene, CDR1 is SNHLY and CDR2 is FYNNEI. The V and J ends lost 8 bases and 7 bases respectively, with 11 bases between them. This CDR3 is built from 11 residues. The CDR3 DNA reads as TGTGCCAGCGGAGCAGGGTTTGAAGCTTTCTTT. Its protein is CASGAGFEAFF.

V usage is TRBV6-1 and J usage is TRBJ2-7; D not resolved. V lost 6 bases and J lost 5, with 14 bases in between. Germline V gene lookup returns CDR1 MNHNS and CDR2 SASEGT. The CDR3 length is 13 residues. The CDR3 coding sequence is TGTGCCAGCAGCTCCCGCTGGTACAACGAGCAGTACTTC. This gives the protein CASSSRWYNEQYF.